This T cell receptor (beta chain) was sequenced in a study of blood T cell repertoires in COVID-19 (TCRdb year 2020). For the wider study: Collaborator samples came from the United States, Italy and Spain and covered acute and convalescent phases of COVID-19. Sample metadata almost always included a de-identified subject ID, COVID-19 status, age in years and sex. Where available, HLA class I and class II types were taken from metadata supplied by the sample provider and were not determined by assay-based typing. The prospective study material was composed of cDNA or gDNA derived from T cells, B-cell-depleted T cells, or PBMCs. The samples were drawn from two sources: the first 160 participants of the ongoing ImmuneRACE study, and 1,254 subjects contributed by 6 global collaborators. The repertoires were released in a freely available public database meant as a resource for research on the immune response to SARS-CoV-2. The dataset comprised deeply sampled blood TCRbeta repertoires from subjects exposed to, actively infected with, or recovered from COVID-19.

TCRbeta CDR3 regions were amplified from genomic DNA using the immunoSEQ Assay, a bias-controlled multiplex PCR. Processing in the source paper ran as follows. The number of nucleated cells in each sample was estimated by amplification of reference gene primers within the assay. Sequence reads were collapsed and filtered to measure the absolute abundance of every unique TCRbeta CDR3 rearrangement. For each sample, productive Simpson clonality was calculated as the square root of Simpson's diversity index across productive rearrangements. TCRdb took this table from immuneACCESS and kept in-frame rearrangements with V and J called. Such tables lack part of the clones; where checked against another copy, unresolved V genes explain under half of the gap, and the rest is unexplained. V, J and clone size derive from that table, while D and trimming were established from the DNA sequence. In all, the sample holds about 350,000 clones, and about 90% of those were seen once. The ten most abundant clones make up approximately 1% of the sample.

Via the germline V gene, CDR1 is SGHRS and CDR2 YFSETQ. The CDR3 starts with the cysteine, ends with the phenylalanine, and has 14 residues. The CDR3 DNA has 42 bases and is translated from base 1. The junction shows trimming of 4 bases on V and 6 bases on J, and the gene matches do not reach 9 bases of it. Participants in the prospective study were aged roughly 18 to 89 years, lived in some 24 United States geographic areas, and enrolled through a virtual design. In the prospective study, participants were assigned to cohorts based on the clinical history participants reported in a screening survey and a study questionnaire. Exposed participants had been in contact with someone with a PCR-confirmed or clinician-diagnosed COVID-19 case within 2 weeks of study entry. Each participant in the prospective study had whole blood, serum and a nasopharyngeal or oropharyngeal swab collected by mobile phlebotomists. Over a roughly two-month period, participants in the prospective study had the option of providing additional blood draws and questionnaires. Before DNA extraction, blood samples from the prospective study were shipped at room temperature or frozen.

Concerning this clone: Which antigen it targets is not known. No clone much larger than this one lies a single base away; base qualities are absent.

On the study overall, not on this receptor specifically: How much clinical and demographic metadata was included differed by source and by participant, and the metadata was provided uncurated.

The chain uses TRBV5-1 and TRBJ1-1; TRBD1 agrees with 7 junctional bases. The sample consisted of PBMCs or T cells enriched from blood (not recorded which). The TCR originated in a woman between 25 and 40 years old who had been exposed to COVID-19. The nucleotides are TGCGCCAGCAGCAGGCAGGGGGTGGCCTCTGAAGCTTTCTTT. It translates to CASSRQGVASEAFF.